This T cell receptor beta chain was observed in a study of cytomegalovirus exposure and HLA in healthy donors. This CDR3 spans 16 amino acids. Trimming cost V 2 bases and J 8 bases; bases outside gene matches: 13. The germline V gene encodes CDR1 SGDLS and CDR2 YYNGEE. 60 Vbeta and 13 Jbeta primers were used in PCR. Assay: immunoSEQ multiplex PCR; the TCRdb copy retains only in-frame clones and omits some. The data contain roughly 170,000 clones, around 84% of them singletons. The sequenced sample was PBMCs. The TCR was taken from a girl aged 2 to 10 in good health and CMV-seropositive. The rearrangement joins TRBV9 to TRBJ2-3; TRBD2 matches 8 bases. This CDR3 is CASSVSSGIIEGTQYF. The CDR3 DNA reads TGTGCCAGCAGCGTGAGTAGCGGGATCATCGAGGGTACGCAGTATTTT. Full variable domain (outside the CDR3, taken from reference TRBV9 and TRBJ2-3): DSGVTQTPKHLITATGQRVTLRCSPRSGDLSVYWYQQSLDQGLQFLIQYYNGEERAKGNILERFSAQQFPDLHSELNLSSLELGDSALYFCASSVSSGIIEGTQYFGPGTRLTVL.